The text below deals with one T cell receptor (beta chain). The second PCR ran about 6 to 12 cycles with a sample-barcoded 5' primer and J-beta primers. One entry per CDR3 protein, called by TCRdb with MiXCR from the 5' RACE reads. Here the sample spans about 1.5 million distinct CDR3 sequences, 40% to 45% being singletons. The data stem from a study of blood T cells in healthy people across ages. There are 13 residues in the CDR3. Trimming cost V 3 bases and J 4 bases, with 10 bases left between them. The germline gives CDR1 DFQATT, CDR2 SNEGSKA (reference sequence). The chain couples TRBV20-1 to TRBJ1-5; a possible D gene is TRBD1 (5 bases). This receptor was taken from a woman under 30 in good health. The source material was blood. As DNA, the CDR3 is TGCAGTGCTAGTGTGACAGCTAATCAGCCCCAGCATTTT. It translates to CSASVTANQPQHF.